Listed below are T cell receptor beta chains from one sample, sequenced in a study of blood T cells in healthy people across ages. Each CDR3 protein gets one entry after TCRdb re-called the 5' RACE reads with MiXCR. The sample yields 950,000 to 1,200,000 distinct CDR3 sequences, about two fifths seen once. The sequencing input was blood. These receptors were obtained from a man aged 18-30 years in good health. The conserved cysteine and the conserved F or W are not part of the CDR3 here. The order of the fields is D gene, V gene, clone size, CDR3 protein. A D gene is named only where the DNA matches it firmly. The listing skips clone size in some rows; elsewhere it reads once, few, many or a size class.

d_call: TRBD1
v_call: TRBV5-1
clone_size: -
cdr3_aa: ASSNGQGADEQF

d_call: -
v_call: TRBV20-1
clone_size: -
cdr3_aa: SAYPLAKPYNEQY

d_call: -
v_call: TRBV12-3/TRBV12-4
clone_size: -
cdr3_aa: ASSLGPRAF

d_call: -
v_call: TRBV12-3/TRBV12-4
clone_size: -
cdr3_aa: VSSSQGLGYT

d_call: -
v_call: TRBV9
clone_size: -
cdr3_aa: ASSAYFVSSYNEQY

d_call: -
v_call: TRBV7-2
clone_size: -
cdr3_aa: ASSPGSQNLDYT

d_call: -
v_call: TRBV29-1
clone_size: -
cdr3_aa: SVGARLSQETQY

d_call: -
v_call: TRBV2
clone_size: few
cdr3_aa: ASSEPADTQY

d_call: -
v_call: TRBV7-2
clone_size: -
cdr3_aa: ASSLGKGVAF

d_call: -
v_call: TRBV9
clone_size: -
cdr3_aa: ASSVGPVAGKEKLF

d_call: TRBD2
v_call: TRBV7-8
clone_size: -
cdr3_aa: ASSRKLSGGYQETQY

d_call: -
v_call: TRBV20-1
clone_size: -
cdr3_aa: SAAQKPNTGELF

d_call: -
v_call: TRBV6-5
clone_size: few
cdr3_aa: ASSYAGMRTDTQY

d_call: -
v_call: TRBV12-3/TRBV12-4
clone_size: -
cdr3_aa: ASRTAANEKLF

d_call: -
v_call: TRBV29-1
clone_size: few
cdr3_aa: TAPGPEYGYT

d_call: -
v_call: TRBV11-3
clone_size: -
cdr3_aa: ASSFGTSGYT

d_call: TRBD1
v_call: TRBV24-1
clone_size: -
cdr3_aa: ATSEKTGGEKETQY

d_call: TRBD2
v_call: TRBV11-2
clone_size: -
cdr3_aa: ASSLAAERGSYNEQY

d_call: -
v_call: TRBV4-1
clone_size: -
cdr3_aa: ASSLLGRSNEQF

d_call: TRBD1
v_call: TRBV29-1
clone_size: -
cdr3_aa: SSRTGADERF

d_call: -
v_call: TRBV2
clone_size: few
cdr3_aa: ARGVGERNSPLH

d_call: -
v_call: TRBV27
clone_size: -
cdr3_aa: ASLAYNEQF

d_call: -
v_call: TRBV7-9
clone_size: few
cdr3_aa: ASSPSRSLGEKLF

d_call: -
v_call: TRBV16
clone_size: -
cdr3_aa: ASSQSRGNQPQH

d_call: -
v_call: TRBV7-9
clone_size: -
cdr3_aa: ASSFWQGASETQY

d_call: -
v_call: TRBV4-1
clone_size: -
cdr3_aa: ASSQDHEASRYT

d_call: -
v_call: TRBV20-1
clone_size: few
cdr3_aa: SARDGRGQF

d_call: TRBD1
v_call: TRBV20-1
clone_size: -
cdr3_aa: SARDRASSYNSPLH

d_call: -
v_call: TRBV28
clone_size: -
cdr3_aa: ASSLNVWSTEAF

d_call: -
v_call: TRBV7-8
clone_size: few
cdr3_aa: ASSPRRTNGELF

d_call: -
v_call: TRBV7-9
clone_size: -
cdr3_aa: ANTLTGQIEGGYT

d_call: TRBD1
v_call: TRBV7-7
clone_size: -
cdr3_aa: ASSLGTGEGDTQY

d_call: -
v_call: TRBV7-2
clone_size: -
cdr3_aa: AGSFGLDPDSLAKNIQY

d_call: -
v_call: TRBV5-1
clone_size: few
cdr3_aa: ASSLESTSNEKLF

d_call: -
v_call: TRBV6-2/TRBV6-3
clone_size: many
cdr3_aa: ASRTLWGIAKNIQY

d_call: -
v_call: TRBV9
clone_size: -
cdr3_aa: ASSPGEKAEAF

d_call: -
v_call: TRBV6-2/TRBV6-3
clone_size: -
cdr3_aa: ASSYTGLYSGANVLT

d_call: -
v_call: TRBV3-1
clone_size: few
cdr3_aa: ASSLRWVPTDTQY

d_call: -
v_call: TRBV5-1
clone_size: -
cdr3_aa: ASSSTGGVVWNIEAF

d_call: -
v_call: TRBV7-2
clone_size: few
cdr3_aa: ASSRQDRPEAF

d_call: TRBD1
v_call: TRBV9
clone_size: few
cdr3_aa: ASSPIQPGQGENYGYT

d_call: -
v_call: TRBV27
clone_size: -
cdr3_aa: ATLLGGGEAF

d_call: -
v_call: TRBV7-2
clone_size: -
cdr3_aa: ASSLPDGGSYEQY

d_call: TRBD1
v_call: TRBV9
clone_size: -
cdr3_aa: ASSANSDRAEAF

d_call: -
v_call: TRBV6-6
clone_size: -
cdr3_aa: ASSYWQNYEQY